The present T cell receptor (beta chain) was sequenced within a study of blood T cell repertoires in COVID-19. About the study: COVID-19 samples from acute and convalescent phases originated in the United States, Italy and Spain. The analysed material was cDNA or gDNA that came from T cells, B-cell-depleted T cells, or PBMCs.

The CDR3 consists of 17 residues. The trim removed 6 bases at V and 6 bases at J, leaving 15 bases unmatched. The V gene's germline CDR1 is MDHEN and CDR2 SYDVKM. Authors' methods: Researchers report that nucleated cell counts were estimated from reference gene primer amplification. Generated by immunoSEQ multiplex PCR, the TCRdb table keeps only in-frame clones and is missing some. The V and J calls and clone size were taken over from that table, and D and trimming were inferred from the DNA. Seen here are around 250,000 clones, about four fifths observed once, and the top ten hold 2.5% to 3.5%. The chain combines TRBV28 with TRBJ2-1, with TRBD1 identical over 9 bases. The sample taken for sequencing was peripheral blood. The TCR was taken from a young woman with acute or convalescent COVID-19. For the CDR3, the DNA is TGTGCCAGCAGGATTACCCTAGGACAGGGGAGGACCAATGAGCAGTTCTTC. Its translation: CASRITLGQGRTNEQFF.